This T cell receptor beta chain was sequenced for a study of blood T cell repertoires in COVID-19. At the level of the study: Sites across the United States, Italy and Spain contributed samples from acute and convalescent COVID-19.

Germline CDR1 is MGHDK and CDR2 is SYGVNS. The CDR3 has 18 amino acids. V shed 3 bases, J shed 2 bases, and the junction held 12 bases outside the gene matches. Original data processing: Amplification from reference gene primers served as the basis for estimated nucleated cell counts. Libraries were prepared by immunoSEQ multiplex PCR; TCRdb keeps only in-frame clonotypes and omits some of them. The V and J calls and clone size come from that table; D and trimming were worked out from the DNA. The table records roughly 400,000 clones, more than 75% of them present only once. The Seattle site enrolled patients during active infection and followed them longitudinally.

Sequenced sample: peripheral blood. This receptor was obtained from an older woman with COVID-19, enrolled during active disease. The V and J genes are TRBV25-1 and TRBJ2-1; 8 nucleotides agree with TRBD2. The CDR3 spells CASSEGLGRAGAYNEQFF. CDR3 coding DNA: TGTGCCAGCAGTGAGGGGTTGGGGCGAGCGGGGGCCTACAATGAGCAGTTCTTC. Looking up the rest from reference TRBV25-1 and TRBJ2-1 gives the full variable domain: EADIYQTPRYLVIGTGKKITLECSQTMGHDKMYWYQQDPGMELHLIHYSYGVNSTEKGDLSSESTVSRIRTEHFPLTLESARPSHTSQYLCASSEGLGRAGAYNEQFFGPGTRLTVL.